This T cell receptor (beta chain) was observed in a study of shared clonotypes between healthy human individuals. Overall study findings and caveats: Among non-shared clonotypes, generation probabilities were lower than among those shared by all four donors.

Germline V gene data show CDR1 as SEHNR and CDR2 as FQNEAQ (reference sequence). The CDR3 has 12 amino acids. V lost 5 bases, J lost 3 bases, and 7 bases lay in between. An approximately 200 ng quantity of DNA, 29,000 or so T cell genomes, went into the sorted-subset replicate PCRs. Profiling relied on immunoSEQ multiplex PCR, and the TCRdb table lists in-frame clones only, not all of them. The sample lists hundreds of thousands of clones; more than 95% were seen once. A remark on this clone: Antigen specificity is unknown.

Terminally differentiated effector memory CD45RA+ cells were excluded by CCR7 positive selection of CD45RO-negative cells. Donors had no recently reported acute infections or vaccinations and were HIV-negative. The receptor's source is a man younger than 40 in good health. V and J are TRBV7-9 and TRBJ2-5; D ambiguous. Sequencing was carried out using naive CD8+ T cells sorted from blood. As DNA, the CDR3 is TGTGCCAGCAGCCCCCAGGAAGAGACCCAGTACTTC. This gives the protein CASSPQEETQYF.